The sequence of this TCR beta chain was determined in a study of cytomegalovirus exposure and HLA in healthy donors. The study's findings and limits: Analysis performed later found roughly 17,000 TCR beta sequences associated with HLA alleles at 0.05 false discovery rate.

Of note for this clone: Its specificity is not known.

13 Jbeta primers and 60 Vbeta primers were used for the PCR. Produced via immunoSEQ multiplex PCR; TCRdb's table is partial and in-frame only. The sample yields approximately 150,000 clones, approximately 76% seen once. V was pared by 5 bases and J by 2 bases, with 11 bases of the junction left unmatched. The CDR3 consists of 16 residues. Germline V gene data show CDR1 as SEHNR and CDR2 as FQNEAQ (reference sequence). The sequence was collected from a man in his forties or fifties in good health and CMV-seronegative. The rearrangement joins TRBV7-9 to TRBJ1-1, with 7 bases matching TRBD1. The sequenced sample was PBMCs. The DNA for the CDR3 is TGTGCCAGCAGCCCGCCCGGGACAGTCATAAACACTGAAGCTTTCTTT. The encoded protein is CASSPPGTVINTEAFF.